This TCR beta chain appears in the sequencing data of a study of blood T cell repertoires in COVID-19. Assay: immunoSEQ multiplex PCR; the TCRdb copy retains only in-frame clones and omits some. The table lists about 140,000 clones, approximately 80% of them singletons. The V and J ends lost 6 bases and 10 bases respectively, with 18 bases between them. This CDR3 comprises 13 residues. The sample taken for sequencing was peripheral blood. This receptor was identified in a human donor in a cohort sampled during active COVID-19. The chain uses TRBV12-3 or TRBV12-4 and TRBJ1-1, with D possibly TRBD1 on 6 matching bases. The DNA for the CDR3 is TGTGCCAGCAGCCCGGGACACGAGAGGGTAGCTTTCTTT. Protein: CASSPGHERVAFF.